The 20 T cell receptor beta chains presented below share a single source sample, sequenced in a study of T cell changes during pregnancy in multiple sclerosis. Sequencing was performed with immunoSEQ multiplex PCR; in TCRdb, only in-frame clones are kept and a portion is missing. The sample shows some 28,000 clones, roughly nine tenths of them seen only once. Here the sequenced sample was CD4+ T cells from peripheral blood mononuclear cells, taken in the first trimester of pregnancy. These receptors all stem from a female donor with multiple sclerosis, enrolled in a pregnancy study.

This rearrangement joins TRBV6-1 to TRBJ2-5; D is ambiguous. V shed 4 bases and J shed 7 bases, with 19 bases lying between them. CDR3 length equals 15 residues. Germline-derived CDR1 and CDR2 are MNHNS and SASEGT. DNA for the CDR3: TGTGCCAGCAGTGGTGCCCAAGCACCCGGCGGGACCCAGTACTTC. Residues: CASSGAQAPGGTQYF.

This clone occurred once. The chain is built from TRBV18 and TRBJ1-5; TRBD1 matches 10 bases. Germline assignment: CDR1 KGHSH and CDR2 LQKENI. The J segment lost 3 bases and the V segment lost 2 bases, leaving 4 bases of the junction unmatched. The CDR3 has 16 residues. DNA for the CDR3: TGTGCCAGCTCACCAGGGACAGGGGCCCTCAATCAGCCCCAGCATTTT. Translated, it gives CASSPGTGALNQPQHF.

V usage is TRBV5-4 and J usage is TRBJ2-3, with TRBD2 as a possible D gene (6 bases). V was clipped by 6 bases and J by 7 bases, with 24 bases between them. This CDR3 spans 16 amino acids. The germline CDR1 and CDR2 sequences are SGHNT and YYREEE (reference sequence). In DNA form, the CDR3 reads TGTGCCAGCACCCCGTCGGGGGAGCGGGTGACGCATACGCAGTATTTT. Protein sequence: CASTPSGERVTHTQYF.

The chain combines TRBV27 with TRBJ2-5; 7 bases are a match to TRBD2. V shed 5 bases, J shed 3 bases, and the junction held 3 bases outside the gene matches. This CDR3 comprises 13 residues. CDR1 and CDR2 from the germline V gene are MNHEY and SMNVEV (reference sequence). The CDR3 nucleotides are TGTGCCAGCAGTCGGGACTACGAAGAGACCCAGTACTTC. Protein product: CASSRDYEETQYF.

CDR3 bases: TGTGCCAGCAGTTTCGGGGGAGGTGGCGAGCAGTACTTC. This codes for CASSFGGGGEQYF. This chain links TRBV28 with TRBJ2-7; D perhaps matches TRBD2 (6 bases). Germline V lookup: CDR1 MDHEN, CDR2 SYDVKM. V lost 3 bases and J lost 6, with 12 bases in between. The CDR3 has 13 residues.

The CDR3 DNA reads as TGCGCCAGCAGCCAAGATATGAGGTCGGGACAGGGTATGGAAAGCAATCAGCCCCAGCATTTT. As protein: CASSQDMRSGQGMESNQPQHF. V gene TRBV4-1 combines with J gene TRBJ1-5, with TRBD1 identical over 9 bases. Germline values: CDR1 MGHRA, CDR2 YSYEKL. The V segment lost 0 bases and the J segment 1 base; nucleotides outside the gene matches: 16. The CDR3 sequence is 21 residues long.

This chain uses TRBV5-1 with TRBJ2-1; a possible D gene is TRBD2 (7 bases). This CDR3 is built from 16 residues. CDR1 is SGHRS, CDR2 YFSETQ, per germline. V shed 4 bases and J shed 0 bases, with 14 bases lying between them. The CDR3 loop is CASSTGGGNSYNEQFF. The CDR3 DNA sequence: TGCGCCAGCAGCACGGGGGGCGGTAACTCCTACAATGAGCAGTTCTTC.

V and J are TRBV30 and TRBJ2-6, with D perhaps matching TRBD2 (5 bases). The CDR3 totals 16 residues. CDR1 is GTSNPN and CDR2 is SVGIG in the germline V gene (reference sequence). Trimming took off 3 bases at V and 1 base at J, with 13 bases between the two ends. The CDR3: CAWSPLGISGANVLTF. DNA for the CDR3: TGTGCCTGGAGCCCACTCGGGATTTCTGGGGCCAACGTCCTGACTTTC.

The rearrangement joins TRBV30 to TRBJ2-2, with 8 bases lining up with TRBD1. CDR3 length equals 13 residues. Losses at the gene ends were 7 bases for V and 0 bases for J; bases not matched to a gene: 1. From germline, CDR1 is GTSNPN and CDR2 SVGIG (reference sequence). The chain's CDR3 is CASGQANTGELFF. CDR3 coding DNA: TGTGCCTCGGGACAGGCGAACACCGGGGAGCTGTTTTTT. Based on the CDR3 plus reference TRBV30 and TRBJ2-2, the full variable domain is SQTIHQWPATLVQPVGSPLSLECTVEGTSNPNLYWYRQAAGRGLQLLFYSVGIGQISSEVPQNLSASRPQDRQFILSSKKLLLSDSGFYLCASGQANTGELFFGEGSRLTVL.

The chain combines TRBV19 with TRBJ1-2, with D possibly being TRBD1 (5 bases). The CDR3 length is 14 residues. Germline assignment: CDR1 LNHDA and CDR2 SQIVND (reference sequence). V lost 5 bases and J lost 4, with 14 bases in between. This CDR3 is CASSPRQSLYGYTF. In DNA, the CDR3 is TGTGCCAGTAGTCCCCGACAGAGTCTCTATGGCTACACCTTC.

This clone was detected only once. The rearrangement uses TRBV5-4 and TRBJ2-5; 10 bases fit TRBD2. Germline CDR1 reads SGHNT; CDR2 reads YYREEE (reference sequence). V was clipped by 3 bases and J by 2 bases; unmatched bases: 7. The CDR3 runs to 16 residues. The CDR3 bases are TGTGCCAGCAGCTCCTGGACTAGCGGTACTCAAGAGACCCAGTACTTC. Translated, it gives CASSSWTSGTQETQYF.

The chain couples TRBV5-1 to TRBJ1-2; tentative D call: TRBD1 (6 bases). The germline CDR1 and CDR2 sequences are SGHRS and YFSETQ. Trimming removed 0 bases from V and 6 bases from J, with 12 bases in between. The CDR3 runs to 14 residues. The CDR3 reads CASSLGGGGNGYTF. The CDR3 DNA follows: TGCGCCAGCAGCTTGGGAGGCGGGGGCAATGGCTACACCTTC. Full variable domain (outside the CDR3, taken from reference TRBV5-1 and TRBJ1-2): KAGVTQTPRYLIKTRGQQVTLSCSPISGHRSVSWYQQTPGQGLQFLFEYFSETQRNKGNFPGRFSGRQFSNSRSEMNVSTLELGDSALYLCASSLGGGGNGYTFGSGTRLTVV.

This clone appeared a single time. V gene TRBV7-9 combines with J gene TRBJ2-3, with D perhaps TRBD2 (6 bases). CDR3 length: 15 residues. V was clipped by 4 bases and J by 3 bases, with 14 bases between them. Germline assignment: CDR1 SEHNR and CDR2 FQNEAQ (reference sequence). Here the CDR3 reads CASSWASDGTDTQYF. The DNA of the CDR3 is TGTGCCAGCAGCTGGGCTAGCGACGGTACAGATACGCAGTATTTT.

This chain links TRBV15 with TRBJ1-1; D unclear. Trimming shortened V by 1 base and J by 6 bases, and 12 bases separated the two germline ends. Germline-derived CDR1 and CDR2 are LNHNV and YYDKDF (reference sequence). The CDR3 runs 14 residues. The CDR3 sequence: CATSRVAAPAEAFF. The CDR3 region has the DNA TGTGCCACCAGCAGAGTGGCGGCCCCGGCTGAAGCTTTCTTT.

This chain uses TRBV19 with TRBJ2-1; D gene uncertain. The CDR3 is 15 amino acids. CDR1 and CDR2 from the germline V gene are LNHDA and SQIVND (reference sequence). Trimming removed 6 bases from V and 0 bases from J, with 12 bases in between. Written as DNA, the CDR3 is TGTGCCAGTAGCAAGTACAGTAGCTCCTACAATGAGCAGTTCTTC. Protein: CASSKYSSSYNEQFF.

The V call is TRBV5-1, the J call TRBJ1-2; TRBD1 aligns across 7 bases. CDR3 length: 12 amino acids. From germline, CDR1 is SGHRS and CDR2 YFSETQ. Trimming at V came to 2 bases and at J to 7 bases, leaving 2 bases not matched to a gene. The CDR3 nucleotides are TGCGCCAGCAGCTTCACAGGGGTTGGCTACACCTTC. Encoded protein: CASSFTGVGYTF.

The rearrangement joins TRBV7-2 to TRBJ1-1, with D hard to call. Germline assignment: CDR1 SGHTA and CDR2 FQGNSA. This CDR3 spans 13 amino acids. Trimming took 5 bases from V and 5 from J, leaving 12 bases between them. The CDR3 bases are TGTGCCAGCAGCACGAGGGTTAGGACTGAAGCTTTCTTT. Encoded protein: CASSTRVRTEAFF.

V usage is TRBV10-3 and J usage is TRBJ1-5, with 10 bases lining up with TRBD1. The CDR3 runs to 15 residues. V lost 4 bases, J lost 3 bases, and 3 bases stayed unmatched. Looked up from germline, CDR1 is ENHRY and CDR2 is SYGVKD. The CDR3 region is CAISGGTGVNQPQHF. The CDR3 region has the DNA TGTGCCATCAGTGGGGGGACAGGGGTCAATCAGCCCCAGCATTTT.

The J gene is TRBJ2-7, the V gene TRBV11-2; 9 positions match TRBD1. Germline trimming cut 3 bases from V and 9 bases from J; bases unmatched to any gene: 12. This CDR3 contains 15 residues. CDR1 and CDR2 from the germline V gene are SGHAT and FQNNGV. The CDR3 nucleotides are TGTGCCAGCAGCTTGACAGGGGGACAGGGCTCGGGGCAGTACTTC. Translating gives CASSLTGGQGSGQYF.

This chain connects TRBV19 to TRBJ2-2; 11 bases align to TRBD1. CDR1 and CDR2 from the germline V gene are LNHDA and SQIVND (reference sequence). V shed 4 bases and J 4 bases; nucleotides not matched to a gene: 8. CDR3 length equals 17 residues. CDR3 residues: CASSTGTGGPGTGELFF. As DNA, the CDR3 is TGTGCCAGTAGTACTGGGACAGGGGGTCCGGGCACCGGGGAGCTGTTTTTT.